These 2 T cell receptor beta chains came from one sample sequenced in a study of cytomegalovirus exposure and HLA in healthy donors. The PCR employed 60 Vbeta primers together with 13 Jbeta primers. Data came from immunoSEQ multiplex PCR; TCRdb stores just in-frame clones and leaves some out. The data contain about 100,000 clones, over 65% of them singletons. Sequencing was done on a sample of PBMCs. Receptors were obtained from a woman in her forties in good health and CMV-seropositive.

The V call is TRBV6-5, the J call TRBJ1-5, with 7 bases identical to TRBD1. Looked up from germline, CDR1 is MNHEY and CDR2 is SVGAGI. The CDR3 loop spans 15 amino acids. V was clipped by 8 bases and J by 2 bases; unmatched bases: 9. The CDR3 protein is CASGSRGLGNQPQHF. DNA of the CDR3: TGTGCCAGCGGCTCCAGGGGGTTGGGCAATCAGCCCCAGCATTTT.

The chain has TRBV21-1 and TRBJ2-1; whether TRBD1, the table's D call, matches the DNA was not checked. TRBV21-1 is a known pseudogene. This CDR3 contains 15 residues. The CDR3: CASSKARQGYNEQFF. The CDR3, as DNA: TGTGCCAGCAGCAAAGCGCGACAGGGCTACAATGAGCAGTTCTTC.